What follows is one T cell receptor (beta chain) and its context. The antigen is not known. A second PCR, run for about 6 to 11 cycles, used a sample-barcoded 5' primer plus a J-beta primer mix. TCRdb re-analysed the 5' RACE reads in MiXCR, keeping a single row per CDR3 protein. The sample shows around 850,000 distinct CDR3 sequences, under 40% of them seen only once. The germline gives CDR1 MDHEN, CDR2 SYDVKM. The CDR3 has 19 amino acids. Unmatched junction bases numbered 24, after V lost 6 bases and J lost 5 bases. The people who gave samples were healthy Caucasians from Russia, aged about 6 to 100. Isolated per sample were at least 6 million PBMCs. The record originates from a study of blood T cells in healthy people across ages. Study-wide results and caveats: With age, beta diversity per million T cells declined roughly linearly, significantly by approximately 40. Across samples, TCR beta diversity tracked strongly with naive T cell percentage.

What was sequenced was blood. This TCR was recovered from a man in his late teens or twenties in good health. The rearrangement joins TRBV28 to TRBJ1-1; 7 bases are shared with TRBD1. CDR3 region: CASSSLSDRVRLVWTEAFF. The CDR3 coding sequence is TGTGCCAGCAGCTCCCTATCCGACAGGGTCAGGTTGGTGTGGACTGAAGCTTTCTTT.